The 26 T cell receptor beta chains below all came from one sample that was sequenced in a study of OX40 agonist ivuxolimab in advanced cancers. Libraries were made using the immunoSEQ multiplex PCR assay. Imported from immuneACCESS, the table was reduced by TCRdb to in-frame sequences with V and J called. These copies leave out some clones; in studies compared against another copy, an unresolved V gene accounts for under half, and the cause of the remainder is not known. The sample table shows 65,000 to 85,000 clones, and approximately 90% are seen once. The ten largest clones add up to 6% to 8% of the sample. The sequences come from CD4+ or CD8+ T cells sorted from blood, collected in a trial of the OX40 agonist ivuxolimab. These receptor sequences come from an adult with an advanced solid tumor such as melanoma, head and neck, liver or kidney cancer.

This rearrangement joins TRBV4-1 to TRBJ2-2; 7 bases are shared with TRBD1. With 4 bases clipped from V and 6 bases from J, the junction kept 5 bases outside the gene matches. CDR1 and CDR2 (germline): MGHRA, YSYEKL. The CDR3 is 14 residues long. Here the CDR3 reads CASSPGQTSGELFF. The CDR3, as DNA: TGCGCCAGCAGCCCGGGACAGACCTCCGGGGAGCTGTTTTTT.

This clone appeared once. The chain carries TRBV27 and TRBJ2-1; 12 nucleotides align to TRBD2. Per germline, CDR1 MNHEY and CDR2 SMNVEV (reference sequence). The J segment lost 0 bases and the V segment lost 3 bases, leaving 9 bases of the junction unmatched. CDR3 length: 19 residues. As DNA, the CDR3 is TGTGCCAGCAGTTTGCTAGCGGGGGGGCACCACAGCTCCTACAATGAGCAGTTCTTC. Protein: CASSLLAGGHHSSYNEQFF.

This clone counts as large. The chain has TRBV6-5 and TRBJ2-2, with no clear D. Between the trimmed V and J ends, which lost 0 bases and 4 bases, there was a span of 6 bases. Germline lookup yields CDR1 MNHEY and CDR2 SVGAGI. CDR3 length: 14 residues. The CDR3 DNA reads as TGTGCCAGCAGTTACTCGTCGGGCACCGGGGAGCTGTTTTTT. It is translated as CASSYSSGTGELFF.

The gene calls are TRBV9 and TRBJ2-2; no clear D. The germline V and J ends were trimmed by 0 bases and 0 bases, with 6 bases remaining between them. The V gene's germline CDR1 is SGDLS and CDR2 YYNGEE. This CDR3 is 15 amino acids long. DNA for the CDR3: TGTGCCAGCAGCGTAGGCGTTACGAACACCGGGGAGCTGTTTTTT. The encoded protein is CASSVGVTNTGELFF.

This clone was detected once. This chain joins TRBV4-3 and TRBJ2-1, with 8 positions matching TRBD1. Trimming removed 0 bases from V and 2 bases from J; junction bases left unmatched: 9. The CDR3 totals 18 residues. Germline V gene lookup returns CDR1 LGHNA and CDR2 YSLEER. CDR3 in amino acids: CASSQDRITGGTYNEQFF. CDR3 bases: TGCGCCAGCAGCCAAGATCGGATAACAGGGGGTACCTACAATGAGCAGTTCTTC.

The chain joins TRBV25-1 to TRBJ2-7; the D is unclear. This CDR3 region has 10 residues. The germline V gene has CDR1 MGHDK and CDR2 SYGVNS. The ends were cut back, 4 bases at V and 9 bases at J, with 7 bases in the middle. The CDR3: CASSGSWQYF. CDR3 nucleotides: TGTGCCAGCAGTGGCTCTTGGCAGTACTTC.

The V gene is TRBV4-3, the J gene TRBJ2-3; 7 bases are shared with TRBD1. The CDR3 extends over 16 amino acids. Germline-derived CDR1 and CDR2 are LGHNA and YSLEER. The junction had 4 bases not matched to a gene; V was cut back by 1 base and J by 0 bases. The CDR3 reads CASSQAPGGSTDTQYF. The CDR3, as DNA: TGCGCCAGCAGCCAAGCCCCAGGGGGAAGCACAGATACGCAGTATTTT.

CDR3 region: CASSYGGRTEAFF. The CDR3 DNA is TGTGCCAGCAGTTACGGGGGCAGGACTGAAGCTTTCTTT. This chain joins TRBV6-6 and TRBJ1-1; maybe TRBD1 (6 bases). The CDR3 sequence is 13 residues long. Germline CDR1 is MNHNY and CDR2 is SVGAGI (reference sequence). V was shortened by 2 bases and J by 5 bases, with 9 bases between the two germline ends.

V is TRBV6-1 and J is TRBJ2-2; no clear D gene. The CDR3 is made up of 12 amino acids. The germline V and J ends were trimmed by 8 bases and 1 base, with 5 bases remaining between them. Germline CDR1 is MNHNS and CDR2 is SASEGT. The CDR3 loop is CASYRNTGELFF. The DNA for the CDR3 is TGTGCCAGCTACAGGAACACCGGGGAGCTGTTTTTT.

CDR3 residues: CASSQGDPEYQPQHF. The CDR3 bases are TGCGCCAGCAGCCAGGGGGACCCTGAATATCAGCCCCAGCATTTT. The chain recombines TRBV4-1 with TRBJ1-5; D may be TRBD1 (5 bases). Trimming pared 3 bases from V and 5 bases from J, leaving 14 bases between. The CDR3 is 15 residues long. Germline CDR1 MGHRA, CDR2 YSYEKL.

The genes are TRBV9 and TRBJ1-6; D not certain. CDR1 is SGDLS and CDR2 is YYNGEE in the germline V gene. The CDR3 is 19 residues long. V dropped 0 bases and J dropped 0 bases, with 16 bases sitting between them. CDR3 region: CASSVEGRGEDSYNSPLHF. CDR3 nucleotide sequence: TGTGCCAGCAGCGTAGAGGGCCGCGGGGAGGACTCCTATAATTCACCCCTCCACTTT.

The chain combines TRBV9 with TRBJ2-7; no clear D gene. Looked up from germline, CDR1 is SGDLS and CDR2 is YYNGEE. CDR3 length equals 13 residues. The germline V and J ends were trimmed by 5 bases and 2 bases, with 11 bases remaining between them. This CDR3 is CASSDGLTYEQYF. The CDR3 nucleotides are TGTGCCAGCAGTGACGGGCTGACCTACGAGCAGTACTTC.

The CDR3 loop reads CASSQVEGGVYEQYF. The CDR3 DNA follows: TGCGCCAGCAGCCAAGTGGAGGGGGGTGTGTACGAGCAGTACTTC. The rearrangement joins TRBV4-1 to TRBJ2-7; D assignment may be TRBD1 or TRBD2 (6 bases each). The germline V gene has CDR1 MGHRA and CDR2 YSYEKL. Trimming took off 1 base at V and 4 bases at J, with 14 bases between the two ends. CDR3 length: 15 amino acids.

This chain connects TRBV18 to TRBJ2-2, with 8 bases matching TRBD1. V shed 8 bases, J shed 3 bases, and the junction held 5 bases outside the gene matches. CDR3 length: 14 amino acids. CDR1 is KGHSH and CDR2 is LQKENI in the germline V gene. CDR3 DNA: TGTGCCAGCACCCCGACAGGGGACACCGGGGAGCTGTTTTTT. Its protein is CASTPTGDTGELFF.

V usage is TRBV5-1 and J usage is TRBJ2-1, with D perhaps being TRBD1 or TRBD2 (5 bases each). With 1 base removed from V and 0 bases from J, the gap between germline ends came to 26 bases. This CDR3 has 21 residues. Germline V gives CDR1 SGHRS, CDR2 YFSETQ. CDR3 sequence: CASSLSPSIGAEDSSYNEQFF. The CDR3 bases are TGCGCCAGCAGCTTGAGCCCCAGCATAGGGGCGGAGGATAGCTCCTACAATGAGCAGTTCTTC.

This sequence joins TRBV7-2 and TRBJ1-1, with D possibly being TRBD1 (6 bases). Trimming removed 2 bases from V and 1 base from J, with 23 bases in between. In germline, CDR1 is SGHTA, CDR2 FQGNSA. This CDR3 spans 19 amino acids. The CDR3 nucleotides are TGTGCCAGCAGCTTACGGCGGTTGGGGGCGAGTCGAAAGAACACTGAAGCTTTCTTT. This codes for CASSLRRLGASRKNTEAFF.

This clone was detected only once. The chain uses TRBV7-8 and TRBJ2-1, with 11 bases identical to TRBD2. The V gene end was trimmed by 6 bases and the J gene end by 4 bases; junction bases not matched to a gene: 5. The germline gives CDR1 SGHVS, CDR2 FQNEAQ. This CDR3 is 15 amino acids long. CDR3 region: CASSLSGGDYNEQFF. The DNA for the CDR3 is TGTGCCAGCAGTCTTAGCGGGGGGGATTACAATGAGCAGTTCTTC.

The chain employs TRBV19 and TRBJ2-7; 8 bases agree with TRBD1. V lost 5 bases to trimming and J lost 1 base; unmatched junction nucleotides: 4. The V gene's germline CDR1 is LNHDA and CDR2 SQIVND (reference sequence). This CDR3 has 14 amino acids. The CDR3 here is CASSPGQVSYEQYF. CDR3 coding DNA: TGTGCCAGTAGTCCGGGACAGGTATCCTACGAGCAGTACTTC. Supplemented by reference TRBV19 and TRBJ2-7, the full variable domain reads DGGITQSPKYLFRKEGQNVTLSCEQNLNHDAMYWYRQDPGQGLRLIYYSQIVNDFQKGDIAEGYSVSREKKESFPLTVTSAQKNPTAFYLCASSPGQVSYEQYFGPGTRLTVT.

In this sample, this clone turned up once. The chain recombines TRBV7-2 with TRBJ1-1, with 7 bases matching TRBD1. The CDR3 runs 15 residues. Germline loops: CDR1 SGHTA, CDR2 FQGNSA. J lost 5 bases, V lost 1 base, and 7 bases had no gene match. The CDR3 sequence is CASSLGNRGNTEAFF. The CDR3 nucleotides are TGTGCCAGCAGCTTAGGAAACAGGGGAAATACTGAAGCTTTCTTT.

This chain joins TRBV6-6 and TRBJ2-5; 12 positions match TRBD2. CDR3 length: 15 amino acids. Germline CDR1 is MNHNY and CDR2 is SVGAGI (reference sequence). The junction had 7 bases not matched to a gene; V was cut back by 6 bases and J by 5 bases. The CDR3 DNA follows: TGTGCCAGCAGCCGCCCGACTAGCGGGGGTGAGACCCAGTACTTC. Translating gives CASSRPTSGGETQYF.

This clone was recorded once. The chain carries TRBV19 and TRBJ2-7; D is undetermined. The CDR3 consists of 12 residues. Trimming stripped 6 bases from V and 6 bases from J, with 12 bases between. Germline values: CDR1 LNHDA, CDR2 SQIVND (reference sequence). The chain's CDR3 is CASRERSGEQYF. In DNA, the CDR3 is TGTGCCAGTAGGGAGAGGTCCGGCGAGCAGTACTTC. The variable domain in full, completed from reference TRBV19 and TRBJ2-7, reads DGGITQSPKYLFRKEGQNVTLSCEQNLNHDAMYWYRQDPGQGLRLIYYSQIVNDFQKGDIAEGYSVSREKKESFPLTVTSAQKNPTAFYLCASRERSGEQYFGPGTRLTVT.

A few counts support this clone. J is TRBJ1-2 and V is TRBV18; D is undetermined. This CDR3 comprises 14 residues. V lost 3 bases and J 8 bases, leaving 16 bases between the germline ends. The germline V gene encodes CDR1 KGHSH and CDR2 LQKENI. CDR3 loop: CASSPQGSLSGYTF. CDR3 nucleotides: TGTGCCAGCTCACCTCAAGGGAGTCTCTCAGGCTACACCTTC.

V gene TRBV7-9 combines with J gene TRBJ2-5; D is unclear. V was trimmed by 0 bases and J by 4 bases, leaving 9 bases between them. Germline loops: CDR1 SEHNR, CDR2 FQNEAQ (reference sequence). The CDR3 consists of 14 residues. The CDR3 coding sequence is TGTGCCAGCAGCTTAGCGCTGGGGTCAGAGACCCAGTACTTC. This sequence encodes CASSLALGSETQYF.

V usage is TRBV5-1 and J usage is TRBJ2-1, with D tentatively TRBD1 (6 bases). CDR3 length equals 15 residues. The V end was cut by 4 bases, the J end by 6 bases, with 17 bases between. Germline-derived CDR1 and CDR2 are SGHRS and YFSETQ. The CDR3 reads CASSLFWDTANEQFF. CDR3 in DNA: TGCGCCAGCAGCCTGTTCTGGGACACCGCCAATGAGCAGTTCTTC.

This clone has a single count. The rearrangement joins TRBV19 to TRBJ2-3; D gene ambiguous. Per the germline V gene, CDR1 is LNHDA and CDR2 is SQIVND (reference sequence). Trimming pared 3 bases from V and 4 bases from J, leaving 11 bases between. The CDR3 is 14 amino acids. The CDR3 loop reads CASSILSAADTQYF. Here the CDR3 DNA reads TGTGCCAGTAGTATCCTAAGCGCGGCAGATACGCAGTATTTT.

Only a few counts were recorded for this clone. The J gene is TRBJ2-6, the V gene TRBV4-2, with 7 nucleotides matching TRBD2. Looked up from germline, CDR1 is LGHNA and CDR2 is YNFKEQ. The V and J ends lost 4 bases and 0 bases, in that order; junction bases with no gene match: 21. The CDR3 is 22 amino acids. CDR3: CASSPPRTGLAGVYSGANVLTF. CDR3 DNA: TGTGCCAGCAGCCCGCCTCGGACGGGATTGGCGGGGGTCTACTCTGGGGCCAACGTCCTGACTTTC.